Shown below are 22 T cell receptor beta chains from a single sample sequenced in a study of OX40 agonist ivuxolimab in advanced cancers. TCRdb's copy holds only in-frame clones and misses some; the assay was immunoSEQ multiplex PCR. The profile shows about 69,000 clones, 65% to 80% of them singletons. The material was CD4+ or CD8+ T cells sorted from blood, obtained in a trial of the OX40 agonist ivuxolimab. The receptors originated from an adult with an advanced solid tumor such as melanoma, head and neck, liver or kidney cancer.

The V and J genes are TRBV20-1 and TRBJ2-7; unclear D gene. Trimming pared 2 bases from V and 4 bases from J, leaving 6 bases between. CDR1 is DFQATT, CDR2 SNEGSKA, per germline (reference sequence). The CDR3 is 11 residues long. For the CDR3, the DNA is TGCAGTGCTAGACCCGGGTACGAGCAGTACTTC. Residues: CSARPGYEQYF.

The rearrangement joins TRBV19 to TRBJ1-5; 7 bases fit TRBD1. Germline V lookup: CDR1 LNHDA, CDR2 SQIVND (reference sequence). The CDR3 contains 13 residues. J lost 2 bases, V lost 10 bases, and 5 bases had no gene match. CDR3 residues: CATLGQGNQPQHF. The DNA for the CDR3 is TGTGCCACCCTTGGACAGGGCAATCAGCCCCAGCATTTT.

The CDR3 loop is CASSQGGGQANYGYTF. In DNA, the CDR3 is TGCGCCAGCAGCCAAGGAGGAGGGCAAGCAAACTATGGCTACACCTTC. The rearrangement links TRBV4-1 to TRBJ1-2; D gene unclear. The germline gives CDR1 MGHRA, CDR2 YSYEKL. Trimming removed 1 base at V and 2 bases at J, with 14 bases between. The CDR3 has 16 residues.

The rearrangement joins TRBV5-1 to TRBJ1-2; perhaps TRBD1 as D (5 bases). Trimming pared 0 bases from V and 0 bases from J, leaving 15 bases between. The germline V gene encodes CDR1 SGHRS and CDR2 YFSETQ. The CDR3 is 17 residues long. The CDR3 region has the DNA TGCGCCAGCAGCTTGGTGGGGGAAGGGGAAGCTAACTATGGCTACACCTTC. Amino acids: CASSLVGEGEANYGYTF.

This chain links TRBV15 with TRBJ2-5; TRBD2 aligns across 13 bases. V was pared by 5 bases and J by 5 bases, with 5 bases of the junction left unmatched. Germline loops: CDR1 LNHNV, CDR2 YYDKDF (reference sequence). This CDR3 has 15 residues. CDR3: CATSGGLAGVETQYF. The CDR3 DNA sequence: TGTGCCACCAGCGGCGGACTAGCGGGAGTCGAGACCCAGTACTTC.

This chain uses TRBV28 with TRBJ2-7, with 10 nucleotides matching TRBD2. In germline, CDR1 is MDHEN, CDR2 SYDVKM. J was trimmed by 3 bases and V by 6 bases; bases with no gene match: 5. The CDR3 contains 14 residues. This chain's CDR3 is CASRKPSGSYEQYF. Written as DNA, the CDR3 is TGTGCCAGCAGAAAACCTAGCGGGAGCTACGAGCAGTACTTC.

The chain recombines TRBV5-1 with TRBJ1-3; perhaps TRBD1 as D (5 bases). Germline V CDR1 and CDR2: SGHRS, YFSETQ. The CDR3 contains 13 residues. Trimming shortened V by 4 bases and J by 4 bases, and 9 bases separated the two germline ends. For the CDR3, the DNA is TGCGCCAGCAGCCGGGACCTCGGAAACACCATATATTTT. Translation gives CASSRDLGNTIYF.

The rearrangement links TRBV25-1 to TRBJ1-4; TRBD1 agrees at 7 bases. Germline trimming cut 1 base from V and 3 bases from J; bases unmatched to any gene: 2. This CDR3 has 15 amino acids. The V gene's germline CDR1 is MGHDK and CDR2 SYGVNS. Here the CDR3 DNA reads TGTGCCAGCAGTGAATCACAGGGGTCTAATGAAAAACTGTTTTTT. It specifies CASSESQGSNEKLFF.

This chain connects TRBV11-2 to TRBJ2-5, with 9 bases fitting TRBD2. The germline V gene has CDR1 SGHAT and CDR2 FQNNGV. V lost 3 bases to trimming and J lost 6 bases; unmatched junction nucleotides: 8. The CDR3 covers 15 residues. Written as DNA, the CDR3 is TGTGCCAGCAGCTTCGAGCGGGAGGTTCAGAAGACCCAGTACTTC. It specifies CASSFEREVQKTQYF.

The V and J genes are TRBV27 and TRBJ2-5; TRBD2 matches at 8 bases. This CDR3 is built from 16 residues. V was pared by 5 bases and J by 1 base, with 9 bases of the junction left unmatched. Germline V gives CDR1 MNHEY, CDR2 SMNVEV (reference sequence). The CDR3 spells CASSPTFSGTQETQYF. DNA of the CDR3: TGTGCCAGCAGTCCGACCTTTAGCGGGACCCAAGAGACCCAGTACTTC.

This rearrangement joins TRBV6-6 to TRBJ1-1, with a tentative D call TRBD1 (6 bases). Germline lookup yields CDR1 MNHNY and CDR2 SVGAGI (reference sequence). V lost 4 bases to trimming and J lost 0 bases, with 9 bases between them. The CDR3 sequence is 14 residues long. The CDR3 loop is CASSFSGVNTEAFF. The CDR3 DNA follows: TGTGCCAGCAGTTTTTCAGGGGTGAACACTGAAGCTTTCTTT.

The V and J genes are TRBV5-4 and TRBJ2-7, with 8 bases fitting TRBD1. Germline-derived CDR1 and CDR2 are SGHNT and YYREEE (reference sequence). The CDR3 sequence is 14 residues long. The V gene end was trimmed by 2 bases and the J gene end by 5 bases; junction bases not matched to a gene: 6. DNA of the CDR3: TGTGCCAGCAGCTTAGACAGGGGCAGGGACGAGCAGTACTTC. This codes for CASSLDRGRDEQYF.

This chain connects TRBV5-1 to TRBJ2-2; TRBD2 matches at 13 bases. Germline V gives CDR1 SGHRS, CDR2 YFSETQ. With 3 bases clipped from V and 4 bases from J, the junction kept 3 bases outside the gene matches. The CDR3 totals 16 residues. The CDR3 coding sequence is TGCGCCAGCAGCTCGGGACTAGCGGGACCCACCGGGGAGCTGTTTTTT. It codes for CASSSGLAGPTGELFF.

The chain employs TRBV20-1 and TRBJ1-2; D may be TRBD1 (5 bases). CDR1 is DFQATT, CDR2 SNEGSKA, per germline (reference sequence). The CDR3 covers 11 residues. Between the trimmed V and J ends, which lost 3 bases and 5 bases, there was a span of 7 bases. CDR3 bases: TGCAGTGCTAGGACAGAGTATGGCTACACCTTC. Protein product: CSARTEYGYTF.

Written as DNA, the CDR3 is TGTGCCAGCGGCAGGGACAGGGCCTACAATGAGCAGTTCTTC. Its translation is CASGRDRAYNEQFF. The rearrangement links TRBV27 to TRBJ2-1; TRBD1 matches 9 bases. The CDR3 covers 14 residues. V lost 8 bases to trimming and J lost 2 bases; unmatched junction nucleotides: 4. Germline V CDR1 and CDR2: MNHEY, SMNVEV (reference sequence).

This clone was seen more than once but under ten times. This chain links TRBV7-9 with TRBJ1-1, with D uncertain. CDR3 size: 12 residues. Germline-derived CDR1 and CDR2 are SEHNR and FQNEAQ (reference sequence). V lost 2 bases and J 7 bases, leaving 8 bases between the germline ends. CDR3: CASSLMASEAFF. The CDR3 coding sequence is TGTGCCAGCAGCTTAATGGCAAGTGAAGCTTTCTTT.

The rearrangement uses TRBV5-1 and TRBJ2-1, with D possibly being TRBD2 (5 bases). Trimming removed 6 bases from V and 8 bases from J, with 12 bases in between. There are 12 residues in the CDR3. From germline, CDR1 is SGHRS and CDR2 YFSETQ. As DNA, the CDR3 is TGCGCCAGCATAGGCGGGTGGGATGAGCAGTTCTTC. This encodes CASIGGWDEQFF.

This chain links TRBV18 with TRBJ2-7; 11 bases fit TRBD2. The CDR3 is made up of 14 amino acids. The J segment lost 6 bases and the V segment lost 1 base, leaving 2 bases of the junction unmatched. Germline V gives CDR1 KGHSH, CDR2 LQKENI. The CDR3 sequence is CASSPLAGGREQYF. In nucleotides, the CDR3 is TGTGCCAGCTCACCACTAGCGGGAGGGCGCGAGCAGTACTTC.

The rearrangement joins TRBV9 to TRBJ2-3; D remains unclear. Germline V gene lookup returns CDR1 SGDLS and CDR2 YYNGEE. This CDR3 has 14 amino acids. The V gene lost 0 bases and the J gene lost 5 bases, with 10 bases spanning the gap. The CDR3 region is CASSVEEWIDTQYF. CDR3 coding DNA: TGTGCCAGCAGCGTAGAAGAGTGGATAGATACGCAGTATTTT.

The genes are TRBV9 and TRBJ1-1, with a tentative D call TRBD1 (5 bases). The germline CDR1 and CDR2 sequences are SGDLS and YYNGEE. Trimming removed 3 bases at V and 3 bases at J, with 15 bases between. The CDR3 totals 15 residues. CDR3 protein: CASSAGRGPDTEAFF. Here the CDR3 DNA reads TGTGCCAGCAGCGCCGGGAGGGGACCGGACACTGAAGCTTTCTTT.

The chain has TRBV7-3 and TRBJ2-5; D possibly corresponds to TRBD2 (5 bases). Germline assignment: CDR1 SGHTA and CDR2 FQGTGA. Trimming shortened V by 5 bases and J by 5 bases, and 18 bases separated the two germline ends. The CDR3 runs to 15 residues. The CDR3 bases are TGTGCCAGCAGCCCCTACCGATCCCCGGGGGAGACCCAGTACTTC. This codes for CASSPYRSPGETQYF.

The V gene is TRBV2, the J gene TRBJ1-2; 9 bases line up with TRBD1. Germline-derived CDR1 and CDR2 are SNHLY and FYNNEI. V was pared by 4 bases and J by 8 bases, with 8 bases of the junction left unmatched. The CDR3 loop spans 14 amino acids. The CDR3 DNA reads as TGTGCCAGCAGTGTGGGACAGGGTGTTAGCGGCTACACCTTC. It specifies CASSVGQGVSGYTF.